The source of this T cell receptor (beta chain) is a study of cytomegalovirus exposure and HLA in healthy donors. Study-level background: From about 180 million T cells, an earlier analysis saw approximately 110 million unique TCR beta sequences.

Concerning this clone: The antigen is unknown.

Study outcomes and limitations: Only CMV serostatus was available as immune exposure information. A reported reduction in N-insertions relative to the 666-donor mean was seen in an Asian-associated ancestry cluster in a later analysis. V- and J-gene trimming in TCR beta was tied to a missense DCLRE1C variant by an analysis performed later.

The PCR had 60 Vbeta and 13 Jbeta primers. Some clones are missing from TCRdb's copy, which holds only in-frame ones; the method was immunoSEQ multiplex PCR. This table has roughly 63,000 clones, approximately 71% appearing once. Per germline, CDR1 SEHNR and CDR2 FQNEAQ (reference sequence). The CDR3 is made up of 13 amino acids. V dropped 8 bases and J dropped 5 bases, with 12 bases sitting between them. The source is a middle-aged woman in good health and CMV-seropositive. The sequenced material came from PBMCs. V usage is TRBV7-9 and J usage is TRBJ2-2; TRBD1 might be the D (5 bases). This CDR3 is CASEGRGTGELFF. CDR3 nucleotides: TGTGCCAGCGAAGGAAGGGGAACCGGGGAGCTGTTTTTT.